The entry that follows covers one T cell receptor (beta chain) sequence. Its antigen is unknown. Some clones are missing from TCRdb's copy, which holds only in-frame ones; the method was immunoSEQ multiplex PCR. The table has 23,000 or so clones, approximately 75% seen once. This entry belongs to a study of immune evolution from preneoplasia to lung adenocarcinoma. Trimming removed 3 bases from V and 5 bases from J; junction bases left unmatched: 8. Germline-derived CDR1 and CDR2 are SGHTS and YDEGEE. The CDR3 loop spans 15 amino acids. Resections took place in Japan or China from the mid-2010s to the late 2010s. Each case's diagnosis was confirmed by two pathologists on H&E. Macro-dissection enriched premalignant or tumor cells before nucleic acid extraction. Study observations and caveats: Top clone frequencies peaked in normal lung, apparently declining through invasive adenocarcinoma.

The chain is built from TRBV5-8 and TRBJ2-3, with 8 bases identical to TRBD1. Sequencing used FFPE invasive lung adenocarcinoma tissue. This sequence was found in a person between 55 and 70 years old with lung adenocarcinoma. CDR3 residues: CASSWGQEVGDTQYF. In DNA, the CDR3 is TGTGCCAGCAGCTGGGGACAGGAGGTAGGAGATACGCAGTATTTT.